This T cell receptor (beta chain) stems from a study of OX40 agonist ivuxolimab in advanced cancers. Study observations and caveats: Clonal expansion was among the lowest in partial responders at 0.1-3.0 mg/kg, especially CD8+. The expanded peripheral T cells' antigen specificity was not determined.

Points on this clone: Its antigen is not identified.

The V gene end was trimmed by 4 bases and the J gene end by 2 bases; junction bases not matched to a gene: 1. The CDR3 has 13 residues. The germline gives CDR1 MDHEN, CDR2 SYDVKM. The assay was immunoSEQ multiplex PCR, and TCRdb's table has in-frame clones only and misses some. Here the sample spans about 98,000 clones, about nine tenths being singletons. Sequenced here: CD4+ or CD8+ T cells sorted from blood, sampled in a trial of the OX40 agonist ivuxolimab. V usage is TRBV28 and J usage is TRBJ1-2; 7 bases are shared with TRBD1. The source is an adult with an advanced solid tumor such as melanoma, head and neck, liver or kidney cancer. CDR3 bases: TGTGCCAGCAGTTGGGGACAGAACTATGGCTACACCTTC. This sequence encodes CASSWGQNYGYTF.